This T cell receptor beta chain originates from a study of tissue T cells after allogeneic stem cell transplantation. Concerning this clone: The gene symbols are mouse symbols. Sequencing ends 1 residue short of the CDR3 end; the germline J gene provides the rest.

This CDR3 region has 13 residues. V was pared by 2 bases and J by 2 bases, with 6 bases between. CDR1 is FNHDT, CDR2 SITEND, per germline (reference sequence). Produced via immunoSEQ multiplex PCR; TCRdb's table is partial and in-frame only. The sample yields about 48,000 clones, about three quarters seen once. This chain uses TRBV19 with TRBJ2-5; TRBD1 might be the D (6 bases). This receptor was taken from a pool of C57BL/6 mice in good health. Input material: sorted cells pooled from one or two spleens. The CDR3: CASSMDSQDTQYF. The DNA read from the CDR3 is TGTGCCAGCAGTATGGACAGCCAAGACACCCAGTAC.